This T cell receptor beta chain was observed in a study of regulatory T cells in long-lasting Graves disease. About the study: Patients newly diagnosed with Graves' had been on antithyroid drugs for under 3 months. Study observations and caveats: Under persistent disease, TRBV28, TRBJ1-2 and TRBJ2-5 were used preferentially.

This clonotype has a count of ten or more. Antigen unknown. Germline-derived CDR1 and CDR2 are ENHRY and SYGVKD. V gave up 3 bases and J gave up 6 bases; unmatched junction bases: 4. CDR3 length: 14 amino acids. As for time point: newly diagnosed GD, antithyroid drugs for less than 3 months. PBMCs were the source of the RNA used for TCR sequencing. Through Arm-PCR of CDR3 regions and iRepertoire HTBI primers, TCR beta libraries were built. From the multiplex PCR reads, TCRdb called clonotypes with MiXCR, one entry per CDR3 protein. The profile shows roughly 400,000 distinct CDR3 sequences, over 12% of them singletons. The same sample was also studied in work on T cells in Graves' hyperthyroidism and ophthalmopathy. That paper notes: Disease duration under 2 months; hyperthyroidism patients were aged 18 to 65. Ophthalmopathy could be told apart from stable hyperthyroidism with a 13 V-J model.

This TCR was sampled from a woman in her thirties or forties with Graves disease. The sequencing here drew on peripheral blood mononuclear cells (PBMCs), taken at new diagnosis, from a patient treated with antithyroid drugs. The chain employs TRBV10-3 and TRBJ1-4, with TRBD1 identical over 7 bases. CDR3 DNA sequence: TGTGCCATCAGTGATGGGGACAGATATGAAAAACTGTTTTTT. Residues: CAISDGDRYEKLFF.